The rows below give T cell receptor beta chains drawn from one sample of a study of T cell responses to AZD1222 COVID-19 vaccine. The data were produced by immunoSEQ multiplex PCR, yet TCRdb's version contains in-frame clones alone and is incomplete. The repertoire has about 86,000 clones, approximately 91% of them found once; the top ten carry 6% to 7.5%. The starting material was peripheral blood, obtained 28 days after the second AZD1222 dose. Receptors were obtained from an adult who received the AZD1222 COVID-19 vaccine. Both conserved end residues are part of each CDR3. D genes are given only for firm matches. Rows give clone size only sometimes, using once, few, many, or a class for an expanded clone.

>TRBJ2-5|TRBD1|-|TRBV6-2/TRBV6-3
CASSYRDRVETQYF
TGTGCCAGCAGTTACCGGGACAGGGTTGAGACCCAGTACTTC
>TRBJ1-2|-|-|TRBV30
CAWSVRDSRGYGYTF
TGTGCCTGGAGTGTAAGGGACTCCCGGGGCTATGGCTACACCTTC
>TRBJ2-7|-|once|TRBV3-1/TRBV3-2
CASSQEGLVPYEQYF
TGTGCCAGCAGCCAAGAGGGTCTAGTCCCATACGAGCAGTACTTC
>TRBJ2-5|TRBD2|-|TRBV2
CASSLAGVVVETQYF
TGTGCCAGCAGTCTAGCGGGAGTTGTGGTGGAGACCCAGTACTTC
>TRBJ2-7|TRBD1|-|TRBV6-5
CASSYSRTGQYEQYF
TGTGCCAGCAGTTACTCGAGGACAGGGCAATACGAGCAGTACTTC
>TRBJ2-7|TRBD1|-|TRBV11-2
CASSFPTEESGGPYEQYF
TGTGCCAGCAGCTTTCCTACCGAAGAGTCAGGGGGACCTTACGAGCAGTACTTC
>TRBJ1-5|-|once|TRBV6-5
CASSSQDSGAQPQHF
TGTGCCAGCAGTTCCCAGGATTCAGGCGCTCAGCCCCAGCATTTT
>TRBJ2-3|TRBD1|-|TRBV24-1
CATSDSGQGSFTDTQYF
TGTGCCACCAGTGATTCCGGACAGGGTAGTTTCACAGATACGCAGTATTTT
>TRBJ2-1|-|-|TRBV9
CASSVEATGHNEQFF
TGTGCCAGCAGCGTAGAAGCCACCGGCCACAATGAGCAGTTCTTC
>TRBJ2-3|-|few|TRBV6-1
CASSEVRLSDTDTQYF
TGTGCCAGCAGTGAGGTTCGGCTAAGTGACACAGATACGCAGTATTTT
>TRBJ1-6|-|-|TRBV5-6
CASSFGIYNSPLHF
TGTGCCAGCAGCTTCGGCATATATAATTCACCCCTCCACTTT
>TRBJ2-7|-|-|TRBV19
CASSMGGLEQYF
TGTGCCAGTAGTATGGGGGGCCTCGAGCAGTACTTC
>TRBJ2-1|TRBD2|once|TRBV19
CASSIAGGYEQFF
TGTGCCAGTAGTATAGCGGGAGGCTATGAGCAGTTCTTC
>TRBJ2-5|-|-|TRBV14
CASSQGQETQYF
TGTGCCAGCAGCCAAGGTCAAGAGACCCAGTACTTC
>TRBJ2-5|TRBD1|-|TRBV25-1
CASSDNFDRVDETQYF
TGTGCCAGCAGTGATAACTTTGACAGGGTCGATGAGACCCAGTACTTC
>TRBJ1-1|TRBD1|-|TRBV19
CASTKDRVDTEAFF
TGTGCCAGTACAAAGGACAGGGTGGACACTGAAGCTTTCTTT
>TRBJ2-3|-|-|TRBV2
CASSEITTGDTQYF
TGTGCCAGCAGTGAAATCACAACGGGAGATACGCAGTATTTT
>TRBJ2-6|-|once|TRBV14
CASSHYGANVLTF
TGTGCCAGCAGCCACTATGGGGCCAACGTCCTGACTTTC
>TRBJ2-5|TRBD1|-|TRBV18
CASSPGQLLQETQYF
TGTGCCAGCTCACCGGGACAGCTTCTACAAGAGACCCAGTACTTC
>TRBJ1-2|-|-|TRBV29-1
CSVGRGGSYGYTF
TGCAGCGTTGGCAGGGGAGGAAGCTATGGCTACACCTTC
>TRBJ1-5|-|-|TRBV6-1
CASSEATALDWGQPQHF
TGTGCCAGCAGTGAGGCGACTGCCCTTGACTGGGGTCAGCCCCAGCATTTT
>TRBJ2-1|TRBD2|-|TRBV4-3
CASSQDSPTSLYNEQFF
TGCGCCAGCAGCCAAGATTCCCCGACTAGCCTCTACAATGAGCAGTTCTTC
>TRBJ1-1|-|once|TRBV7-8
CASSLAGGRNWAFF
TGTGCCAGCAGCTTAGCGGGGGGGAGAAATTGGGCTTTCTTT
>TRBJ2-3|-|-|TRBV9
CASSVDWSSPDTQYF
TGTGCCAGCAGCGTAGATTGGAGTTCCCCAGATACGCAGTATTTT
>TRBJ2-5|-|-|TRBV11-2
CASSLRISGQETQYF
TGTGCCAGCAGCTTAAGGATCTCAGGGCAAGAGACCCAGTACTTC
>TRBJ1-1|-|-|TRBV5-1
CASSSQDTEAFF
TGCGCCAGCAGCTCCCAGGACACTGAAGCTTTCTTT
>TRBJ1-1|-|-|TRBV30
CAWISAGENTEAFF
TGTGCCTGGATTTCGGCAGGGGAGAACACTGAAGCTTTCTTT
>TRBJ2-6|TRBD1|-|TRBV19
CASSITGAGANVLTF
TGTGCCAGTAGTATCACAGGGGCTGGGGCCAACGTCCTGACTTTC
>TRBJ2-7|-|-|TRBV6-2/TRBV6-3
CASSYGGSTYEQYF
TGTGCCAGCAGTTACGGCGGTTCAACCTACGAGCAGTACTTC
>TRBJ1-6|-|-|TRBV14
CASSQALTGPGGSPLHF
TGTGCCAGCAGCCAAGCCTTGACGGGCCCCGGGGGTTCACCCCTCCACTTT
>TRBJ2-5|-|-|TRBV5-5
CASSLHETQYF
TGTGCCAGCAGCCTCCATGAGACCCAGTACTTC
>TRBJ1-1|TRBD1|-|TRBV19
CASSRDREGEAFF
TGTGCCAGTAGTAGGGACAGGGAGGGTGAAGCTTTCTTT
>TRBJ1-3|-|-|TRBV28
CASGPRQSGNTIYF
TGTGCCAGCGGCCCCCGGCAGTCTGGAAACACCATATATTTT
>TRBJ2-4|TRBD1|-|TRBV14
CASSQRAQGRNRDIQYF
TGTGCCAGCAGCCAAAGAGCACAGGGGAGAAATAGAGACATTCAGTACTTC
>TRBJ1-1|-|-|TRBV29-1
CSVEAGILMNTEAFF
TGCAGCGTTGAAGCGGGGATTCTCATGAACACTGAAGCTTTCTTT
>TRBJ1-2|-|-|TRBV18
CASSPGGYYGYTF
TGTGCCAGCTCACCGGGCGGCTACTATGGCTACACCTTC
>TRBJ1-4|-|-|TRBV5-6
CASSLVRGEKLFF
TGTGCCAGCAGCTTGGTCCGGGGTGAAAAACTGTTTTTT
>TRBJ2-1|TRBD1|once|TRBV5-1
CASSLVGQGGVGEQFF
TGCGCCAGCAGCTTGGTGGGACAGGGAGGTGTGGGTGAGCAGTTCTTC
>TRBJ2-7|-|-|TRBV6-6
CASSDSYEQYF
TGTGCCAGCAGCGATTCCTACGAGCAGTACTTC
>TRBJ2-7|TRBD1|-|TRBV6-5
CASSYGDRVHEQYF
TGTGCCAGCAGTTACGGGGACAGGGTCCACGAGCAGTACTTC